The entry below gives a single T cell receptor beta chain sequence along with its context. MiXCR was run by TCRdb on the 5' RACE reads, yielding one entry per CDR3 protein. The repertoire holds 150,000 to 200,000 distinct CDR3 sequences, approximately 13% seen once, with roughly 11% in the top ten. There are 14 residues in the CDR3. V lost 6 bases, J lost 7 bases, and 2 bases stayed unmatched. The record originates from a study of CD8 T cells in ankylosing spondylitis. The rearrangement links TRBV12-3 or TRBV12-4 to TRBJ2-1; 14 bases match TRBD2. The material sequenced was blood, either unsorted or a sorted T cell fraction (not recorded which). This TCR derives from a female donor with ankylosing spondylitis or in good health (not recorded which). This chain's CDR3 is CASRGLAGANEQFF. CDR3 nucleotides: TGTGCCAGCAGGGGACTAGCGGGGGCGAATGAGCAGTTCTTC.